A selection of T cell receptor beta chains follows, all from one sample in a study of cytomegalovirus exposure and HLA in healthy donors. Method: immunoSEQ multiplex PCR; TCRdb's copy keeps in-frame clones and lacks some. The sample records approximately 220,000 clones, 60% to 80% being singletons. The specimen was PBMCs. Every receptor here comes from a man aged 18 to 29 in good health and CMV-seronegative. The CDR3 runs from the conserved cysteine through the conserved F or W. Each record gives: CDR3 length, J gene, D gene, V gene, clone size, CDR3 protein, CDR3 DNA. D genes are given only for firm matches. For some rows the clone size is stated as once, few or many, or as a class when expanded; others skip it.

14 TRBJ2-7 TRBD1 TRBV11-3 NA CASSRRDRLYEQYF TGTGCCAGCAGCCGCCGGGACAGACTCTACGAGCAGTACTTC
16 TRBJ2-7 TRBD2 TRBV4-2 NA CASSPGLAGFPYEQYF TGTGCCAGCAGCCCTGGACTAGCGGGGTTCCCTTACGAGCAGTACTTC
16 TRBJ2-7 TRBD2 TRBV4-3 few CASSQDRASGSYEQYF TGCGCCAGCAGCCAAGATCGAGCTAGCGGCTCCTACGAGCAGTACTTC
14 TRBJ2-7 TRBD1 TRBV6-1 NA CASSRDRKAYEQYF TGTGCCAGCAGTCGGGACAGGAAGGCCTACGAGCAGTACTTC
12 TRBJ2-7 TRBD1 TRBV6-6 NA CASWDSSYEQYF TGTGCCAGCTGGGACAGCTCCTACGAGCAGTACTTC
14 TRBJ2-1 TRBD2 TRBV19 NA CASSNLAGVNEQFF TGTGCCAGTAGTAACCTAGCGGGGGTGAATGAGCAGTTCTTC
13 TRBJ1-1 NA TRBV27 NA CASSLGGNTEAFF TGTGCCAGCAGTTTGGGGGGAAACACTGAAGCTTTCTTT
15 TRBJ2-5 TRBD2 TRBV2 NA CASSRTSGLQGTQYF TGTGCCAGCAGTCGGACTAGCGGACTTCAGGGGACCCAGTACTTC
16 TRBJ1-5 NA TRBV7-9 few CASSLAVGLSNQPQHF TGTGCCAGCAGCTTAGCGGTGGGCTTAAGCAATCAGCCCCAGCATTTT
14 TRBJ2-7 NA TRBV29-1 NA CSVVRLAGGYEQYF TGCAGCGTTGTACGTCTAGCTGGGGGCTACGAGCAGTACTTC
17 TRBJ2-3 NA TRBV4-2 few CASSQVERAAGTDTQYF TGTGCCAGCAGCCAAGTTGAGCGGGCCGCGGGCACAGATACGCAGTATTTT
15 TRBJ1-6 TRBD1 TRBV9 NA CASSALGTANSPLHF TGTGCCAGCAGCGCGCTCGGGACAGCCAATTCACCCCTCCACTTT
14 TRBJ2-5 TRBD2 TRBV2 NA CASSSAGVGETQYF TGTGCCAGCAGTTCGGCGGGAGTTGGAGAGACCCAGTACTTC
14 TRBJ2-3 TRBD2 TRBV2 NA CASSERGDTDTQYF TGTGCCAGCAGTGAACGGGGGGACACAGATACGCAGTATTTT